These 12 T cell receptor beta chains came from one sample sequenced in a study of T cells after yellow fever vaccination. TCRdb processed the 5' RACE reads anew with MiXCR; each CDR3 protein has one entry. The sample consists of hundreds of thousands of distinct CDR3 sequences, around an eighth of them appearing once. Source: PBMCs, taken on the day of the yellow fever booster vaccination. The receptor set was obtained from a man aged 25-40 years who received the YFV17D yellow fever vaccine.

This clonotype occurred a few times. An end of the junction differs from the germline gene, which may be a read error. This CDR3 reads CASSLGGEEKLFF. CDR3 nucleotide sequence: TGTGCCAGCAGCTTAGGGGGCGAGGAAAAACTGTTTTTT. The chain is built from TRBV12-3 or TRBV12-4 and TRBJ1-4; 7 nucleotides match TRBD1. This CDR3 contains 13 residues.

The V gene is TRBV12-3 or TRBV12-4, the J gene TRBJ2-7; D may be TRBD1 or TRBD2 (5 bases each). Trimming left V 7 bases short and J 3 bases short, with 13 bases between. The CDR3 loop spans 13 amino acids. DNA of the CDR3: TGTGCCAGCAACCTAGCTGGGGGCTACGAGCAGTACTTC. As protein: CASNLAGGYEQYF.

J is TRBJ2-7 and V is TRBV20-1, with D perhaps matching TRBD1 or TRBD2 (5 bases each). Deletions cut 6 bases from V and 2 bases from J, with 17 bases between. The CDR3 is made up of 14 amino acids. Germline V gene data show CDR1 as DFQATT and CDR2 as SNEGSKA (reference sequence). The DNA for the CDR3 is TGCAGTGCCCCTCCCATAGGGACGGCCTACGAGCAGTACTTC. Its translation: CSAPPIGTAYEQYF.

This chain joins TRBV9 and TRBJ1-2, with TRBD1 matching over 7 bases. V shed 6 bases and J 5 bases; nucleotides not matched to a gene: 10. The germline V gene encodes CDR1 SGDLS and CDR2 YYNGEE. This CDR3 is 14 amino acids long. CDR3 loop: CASTQGTEEYGYTF. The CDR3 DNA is TGTGCCAGCACCCAAGGGACAGAAGAATATGGCTACACCTTC.

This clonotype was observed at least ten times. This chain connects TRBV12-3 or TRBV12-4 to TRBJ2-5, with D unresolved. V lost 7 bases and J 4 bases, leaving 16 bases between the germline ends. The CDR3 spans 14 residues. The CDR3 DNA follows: TGTGCCAGCACCTTGGCATGGGTTTCAGAGACCCAGTACTTC. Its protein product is CASTLAWVSETQYF.

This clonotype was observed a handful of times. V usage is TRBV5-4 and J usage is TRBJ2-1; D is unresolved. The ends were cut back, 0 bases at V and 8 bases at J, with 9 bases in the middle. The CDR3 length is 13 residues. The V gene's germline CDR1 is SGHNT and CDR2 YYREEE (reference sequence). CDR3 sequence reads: CASSLARPDEQFF. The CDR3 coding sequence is TGTGCCAGCAGCTTGGCCAGACCAGATGAGCAGTTCTTC.

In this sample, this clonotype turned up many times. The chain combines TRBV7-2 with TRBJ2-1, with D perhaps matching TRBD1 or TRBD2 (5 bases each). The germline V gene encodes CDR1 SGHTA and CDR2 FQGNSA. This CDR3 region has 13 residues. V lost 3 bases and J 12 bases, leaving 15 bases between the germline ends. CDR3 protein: CASSLGRSGRQFF. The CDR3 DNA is TGTGCCAGCAGCTTGGGGCGGTCGGGGCGGCAGTTCTTC.

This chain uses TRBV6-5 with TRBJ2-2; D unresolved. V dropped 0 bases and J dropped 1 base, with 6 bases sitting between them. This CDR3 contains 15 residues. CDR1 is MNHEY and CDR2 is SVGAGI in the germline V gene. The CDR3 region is CASSYSPGNTGELFF. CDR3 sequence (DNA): TGTGCCAGCAGTTACTCCCCAGGGAACACCGGGGAGCTGTTTTTT.

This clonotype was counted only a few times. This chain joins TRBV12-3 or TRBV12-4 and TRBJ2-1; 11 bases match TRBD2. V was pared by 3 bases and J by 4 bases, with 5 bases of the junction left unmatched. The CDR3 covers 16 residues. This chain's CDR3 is CASSFPTSGDYNEQFF. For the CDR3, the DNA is TGTGCCAGCAGTTTCCCGACTAGCGGGGATTACAATGAGCAGTTCTTC.

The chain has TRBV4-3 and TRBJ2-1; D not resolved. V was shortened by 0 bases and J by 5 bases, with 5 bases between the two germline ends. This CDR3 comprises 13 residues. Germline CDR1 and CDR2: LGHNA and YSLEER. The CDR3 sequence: CASSQEQHNEQFF. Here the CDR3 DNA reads TGCGCCAGCAGCCAAGAACAGCACAATGAGCAGTTCTTC.

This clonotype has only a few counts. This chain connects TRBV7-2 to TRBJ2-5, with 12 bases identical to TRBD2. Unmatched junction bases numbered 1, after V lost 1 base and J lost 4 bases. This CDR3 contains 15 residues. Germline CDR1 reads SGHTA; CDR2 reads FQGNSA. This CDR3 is CASSLEGLAGETQYF. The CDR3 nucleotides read TGTGCCAGCAGCTTAGAGGGACTAGCGGGAGAGACCCAGTACTTC.

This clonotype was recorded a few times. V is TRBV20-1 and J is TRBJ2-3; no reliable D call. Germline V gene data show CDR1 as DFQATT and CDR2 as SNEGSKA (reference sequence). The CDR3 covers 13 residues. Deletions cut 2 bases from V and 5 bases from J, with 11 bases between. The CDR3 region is CSARMGFLDTQYF. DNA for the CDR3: TGCAGTGCTAGAATGGGGTTTTTAGATACGCAGTATTTT.